This note documents a single T cell receptor beta chain sequence. Its antigen is not identified. PCR was performed using 60 Vbeta and 13 Jbeta primers. Some clones are missing from TCRdb's copy, which holds only in-frame ones; the method was immunoSEQ multiplex PCR. This sample has some 200,000 clones, with roughly 8.7% found just once. V was pared by 4 bases and J by 0 bases, with 2 bases of the junction left unmatched. This CDR3 comprises 15 residues. Germline loops: CDR1 KGHSH, CDR2 LQKENI. The data stem from a study of cytomegalovirus exposure and HLA in healthy donors. General study findings and limits: The classifier was said to identify cytomegalovirus status with high specificity and sensitivity.

The chain is built from TRBV18 and TRBJ1-3; 8 nucleotides agree with TRBD1. The sequence derives from a woman in her twenties or thirties in good health and CMV-seropositive. What was sequenced was PBMCs. DNA of the CDR3: TGTGCCAGCTCACTCCAGGGGGCCTCTGGAAACACCATATATTTT. It specifies CASSLQGASGNTIYF.